Listed here is a single T cell receptor beta chain. No cognate antigen has been identified for it. Within one base of it there is no much larger clone, and no base qualities were kept. Reading the germline V gene (reference sequence) gives CDR1 SGHKS and CDR2 YYEKEE. V gives up 2 bases and J gives up 0 bases, and the segment between their germline ends measures 8 bases. The CDR3 runs 14 residues from the cysteine to the phenylalanine. Only the CDR3 part of the read is kept: 42 bases, read in frame from the first base. The library was made by the immunoSEQ multiplex PCR assay. TCRdb holds this immuneACCESS table with in-frame rearrangements only. Some clones are missing; in checked studies, unresolved V genes explain under half, and the rest has no known cause. A total of hundreds of thousands of clones appear in this sample, 70% to 90% of them only once. The ten top clones hold around 0.0094% of the sample.

The data were obtained in a study of shared T cell receptors in the human thymus (TCRdb year 2021). Regarding the study in general: The study examined how self-reactive, shared T-cell receptor alpha chains are generated in the human thymus.

The data were also submitted as part of a second study, on human thymus T cells. The second publication reports: The donors were immunologically healthy infants in Finland who had open corrective cardiac surgery for congenital heart defects. The thymus tissue came from surgical resects taken out during corrective cardiac surgery. Usage of V and J gene segments appeared to be biased in both the thymic and the peripheral blood repertoires. According to the related research, thymic TCR repertoires were highly overlapping among unrelated individuals. TCR alpha and beta repertoires from fewer than ten infant thymus samples and four related peripheral blood samples were characterized in the study. The infant donors were about 7 to 250 days old, and the cohort included six or seven males and two females. Thymocytes were mechanically released from the tissue and were stored as pellets of about 9-33 million cells at -70 degrees C. Genomic DNA was extracted from frozen cell pellets with a QIAsymphony instrument. The immunoSEQ multiplex PCR assay was used to amplify the TCRB and TCRAD loci from a standardized amount of quality-controlled genomic DNA. Amplicons spanned the V(D)J region at a length sufficient to cover the CDR3 and identify V and J genes. Amplicon sequencing was performed on an Illumina platform through the commercial immunoSEQ service. Primer bias and sequencing errors were corrected using previously described methods, and TCRAD and TCRB definitions followed the IMGT database. Analysis of the repertoires was done with immunoSEQ Analyzer 3.0 and VDJTools and included basic statistics, V/J segment usage, diversity estimates, rarefaction and pairwise overlap. Diversity was estimated using the Chao1, ChaoE, Efron-Thisted, Shannon and inverse Simpson indices, and was also estimated on datasets down-sampled to the size of the smallest sample. For repertoire overlap, CDR3 nucleotide sequence, V gene and J gene had to match strictly, and clustering was done by Jaccard-based multidimensional scaling. Thymus samples yielded on average about 810,000 unique TCRB clonotypes, compared with 75,000 to 85,000 from blood samples.

Material: thymocytes. This chain is built from TRBV5-5 and TRBJ1-2; the D gene cannot be named for sure. The origin of this receptor is a girl in the first two years of life with a congenital heart defect. Donor details come from another sample of the same person, matched by shared clones. In nucleotide form, the sequence is TGTGCCAGCAGCTTCCGGGAAGCTAACTATGGCTACACCTTC. This gives the protein CASSFREANYGYTF.